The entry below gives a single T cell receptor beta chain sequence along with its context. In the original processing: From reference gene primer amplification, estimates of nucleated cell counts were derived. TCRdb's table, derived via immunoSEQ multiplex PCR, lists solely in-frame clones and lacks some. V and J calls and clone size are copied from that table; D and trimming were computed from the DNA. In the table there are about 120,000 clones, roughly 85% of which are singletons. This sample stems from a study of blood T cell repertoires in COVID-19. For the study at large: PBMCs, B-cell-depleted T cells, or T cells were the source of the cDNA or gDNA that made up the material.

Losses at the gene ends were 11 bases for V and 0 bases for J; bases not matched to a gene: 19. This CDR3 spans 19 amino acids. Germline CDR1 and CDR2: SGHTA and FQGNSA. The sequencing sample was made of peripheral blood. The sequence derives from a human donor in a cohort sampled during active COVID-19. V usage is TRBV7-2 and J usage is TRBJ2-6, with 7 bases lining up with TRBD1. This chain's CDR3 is CAGDRPTRGPNSGANVLTF. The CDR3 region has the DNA TGTGCCGGCGATCGTCCTACGAGGGGGCCAAACTCTGGGGCCAACGTCCTGACTTTC.